The rows below give T cell receptor beta chains drawn from one sample of a study of OX40 agonist ivuxolimab in advanced cancers. Using immunoSEQ multiplex PCR, the repertoire was profiled, and TCRdb retains in-frame clones only, with some absent. The sample holds roughly 120,000 clones, 80% to 90% seen once. Source: CD4+ or CD8+ T cells sorted from blood, taken in a trial of the OX40 agonist ivuxolimab. The receptors originated from an adult with an advanced solid tumor such as melanoma, head and neck, liver or kidney cancer. The CDR3 runs from the conserved cysteine through the conserved F or W. Each record gives: CDR3 protein, clone size, V gene. Rows may omit the clone size; those that give it use once, few, many or a size class.

CAISESGYSNQPQHF	NA	TRBV10-3
CATGGGGNEQFF	NA	TRBV7-9
CAWKMDRVNEKLFF	NA	TRBV30
CASSWETYGYTF	NA	TRBV28
CAWGQGQGRPQHF	NA	TRBV30
CASGLNLGSGNTEAFF	NA	TRBV12-5
CASSIILEGNSPLHF	NA	TRBV19
CASSLDGGPVDTQYF	once	TRBV5-1
CASSLMVGAGGGTDTQYF	NA	TRBV7-3
CSAGGSYNEQFF	NA	TRBV29-1
CASSYLEQYF	NA	TRBV6-6
CASSLTRTSRTTDTQYF	once	TRBV7-8
CASSITGGGATNEQFF	NA	TRBV19
CASSLSGSTDTQYF	NA	TRBV7-2